The 30 T cell receptor beta chains in this list originate from one sample, sequenced in a study of identical twins. TCRdb ran MiXCR on the 5' RACE reads and lists one entry per CDR3 protein. The sample shows 700,000 to 950,000 distinct CDR3 sequences, 9% to 15% of them seen only once. The sample was also reused in another study, on yellow fever vaccine responses in identical twins.

The sample was PBMCs. The receptors were gathered from a woman between 18 and 30 years old in good health.

This clonotype was observed at least ten times. J is TRBJ2-3 and V is TRBV3-1; the D is unclear. Germline lookup yields CDR1 LGHDT and CDR2 YNNKEL (reference sequence). Trimming left V 4 bases short and J 1 base short, with 6 bases between. The CDR3 is made up of 13 amino acids. The CDR3 coding sequence is TGTGCCAGCAGCCGATCGGGCACAGATACGCAGTATTTT. This codes for CASSRSGTDTQYF.

This clonotype turned up a few times. V is TRBV20-1 and J is TRBJ2-5; 13 bases agree with TRBD2. Germline V gene lookup returns CDR1 DFQATT and CDR2 SNEGSKA (reference sequence). J was trimmed by 1 base and V by 6 bases; bases with no gene match: 8. The CDR3 contains 16 residues. CDR3 DNA: TGCAGTGCACCTAGGACTAGCGGGGGAATCCAAGAGACCCAGTACTTC. Translating gives CSAPRTSGGIQETQYF.

This clonotype was detected many times. The gene calls are TRBV12-3 or TRBV12-4 and TRBJ2-7; D is undetermined. The V end lost 7 bases, the J end lost 6 bases, and 16 bases lay between the germline ends. CDR3 size: 13 residues. Written as DNA, the CDR3 is TGTGCCAGCACACTGGGATTTTCTAGCGAGCAGTACTTC. Its translation: CASTLGFSSEQYF.

The chain is built from TRBV7-9 and TRBJ2-7, with D tentatively TRBD2 (5 bases). The V and J ends lost 4 bases and 0 bases respectively, with 10 bases between them. This CDR3 has 14 amino acids. The V gene's germline CDR1 is SEHNR and CDR2 FQNEAQ (reference sequence). The DNA of the CDR3 is TGTGCCAGCAGCTCCCTCGCGGGCTCCTACGAGCAGTACGTC. It specifies CASSSLAGSYEQYV.

In its sample, this clonotype was seen a few times. The CDR3, as DNA: TGTGCCAGCAGCCAAAGCCCTAGCGGGAGCGGGGGTGAGCAGTTCTTC. It codes for CASSQSPSGSGGEQFF. The rearrangement uses TRBV3-1 and TRBJ2-1; TRBD2 matches 10 bases. The germline CDR1 and CDR2 sequences are LGHDT and YNNKEL (reference sequence). The CDR3 contains 16 residues. The V segment lost 2 bases and the J segment 9 bases; nucleotides outside the gene matches: 10.

This clonotype was counted ten times or more. CDR3 sequence: CASTLAGGDYNEQFF. In DNA, the CDR3 is TGCGCCAGCACGTTAGCGGGAGGCGACTACAATGAGCAGTTCTTC. The chain recombines TRBV5-1 with TRBJ2-1; TRBD2 matches at 10 bases. Germline V CDR1 and CDR2: SGHRS, YFSETQ. V gave up 6 bases and J gave up 3 bases; unmatched junction bases: 6. The CDR3 totals 15 residues.

This clonotype was observed at least ten times. This chain joins TRBV5-1 and TRBJ1-5, with D possibly matching TRBD1 (5 bases). CDR3 length: 15 amino acids. Germline values: CDR1 SGHRS, CDR2 YFSETQ. V lost 0 bases and J 5 bases, leaving 12 bases between the germline ends. The CDR3 DNA is TGCGCCAGCAGCTTGGGACAGTCGACCGATCAGCCCCAGCATTTT. It codes for CASSLGQSTDQPQHF.

This clonotype was recorded a few times. The J gene is TRBJ1-2, the V gene TRBV7-9, with D possibly TRBD1 on 5 matching bases. V was pared by 5 bases and J by 4 bases, with 11 bases between. The CDR3 has 13 amino acids. CDR1 SEHNR and CDR2 FQNEAQ come from the germline V gene (reference sequence). The DNA for the CDR3 is TGTGCCAGCAGCCAACCGGGGCCCTATGGCTACACCTTC. Protein product: CASSQPGPYGYTF.

The rearrangement links TRBV27 to TRBJ2-5, with 8 bases matching TRBD1. With V trimmed by 7 bases and J by 3 bases, 10 bases remained unmatched. The CDR3 contains 15 residues. Germline loops: CDR1 MNHEY, CDR2 SMNVEV (reference sequence). The CDR3 sequence is CASTTQGGGKETQYF. The CDR3 bases are TGTGCCAGCACCACACAGGGGGGCGGGAAAGAGACCCAGTACTTC.

This sequence joins TRBV6-2 or TRBV6-3 and TRBJ2-4; 7 positions agree with TRBD1. The CDR3 consists of 21 residues. The V and J ends lost 6 bases and 0 bases, in that order; junction bases with no gene match: 23. Per germline, CDR1 MNHEY and CDR2 SVGEGT. CDR3 nucleotides: TGTGCCAGCAGCCCAGGGACAGCACAAACCCCAGGTCGTGGAGCCAAAAACATTCAGTACTTC. This codes for CASSPGTAQTPGRGAKNIQYF.

This clonotype has a handful of counts. This chain uses TRBV13 with TRBJ2-1; D ambiguous. The V end lost 2 bases, the J end lost 10 bases, and 12 bases lay between the germline ends. Germline assignment: CDR1 PRHDT and CDR2 FYEKMQ (reference sequence). The length of the CDR3 is 13 residues. CDR3 protein: CASSLSLIREQFF. The CDR3 nucleotides are TGTGCCAGCAGCTTAAGTTTGATCCGGGAGCAGTTCTTC. Full variable domain (missing parts from reference TRBV13 and TRBJ2-1): AAGVIQSPRHLIKEKRETATLKCYPIPRHDTVYWYQQGPGQDPQFLISFYEKMQSDKGSIPDRFSAQQFSDYHSELNMSSLELGDSALYFCASSLSLIREQFFGPGTRLTVL.

The chain combines TRBV5-1 with TRBJ1-6; 7 bases fit TRBD1. V shed 4 bases, J shed 4 bases, and the junction held 5 bases outside the gene matches. Germline CDR1 and CDR2: SGHRS and YFSETQ. There are 15 residues in the CDR3. The CDR3: CASSRGQEYNSPLHF. CDR3 nucleotides: TGCGCCAGCAGCAGAGGACAGGAGTATAATTCACCCCTCCACTTT.

This clonotype has only a few counts. The chain employs TRBV6-5 and TRBJ2-7; D ambiguous. CDR1 MNHEY and CDR2 SVGAGI come from the germline V gene. The length of the CDR3 is 14 residues. Trimming shortened V by 6 bases and J by 1 base, and 13 bases separated the two germline ends. CDR3: CASSYNIASYEQYV. The CDR3 bases are TGTGCCAGCAGCTACAATATAGCTTCCTACGAGCAGTACGTC.

This clonotype occurred many times. The genes are TRBV24-1 and TRBJ2-1, with D possibly being TRBD2 (6 bases). Trimming took 4 bases from V and 5 from J, leaving 17 bases between them. The germline V gene encodes CDR1 KGHDR and CDR2 SFDVKD. The CDR3 is 16 residues long. The DNA of the CDR3 is TGTGCCACCAGTGACCCCCTTGGGGGAGGCCACAATGAGCAGTTCTTC. Protein sequence: CATSDPLGGGHNEQFF.

The chain joins TRBV18 to TRBJ2-1; D not resolved. This CDR3 region has 15 residues. Germline CDR1 is KGHSH and CDR2 is LQKENI. Trimming took 3 bases from V and 5 from J, leaving 14 bases between them. This chain's CDR3 is CASSPQRQNNNEQFF. CDR3 in DNA: TGTGCCAGCTCACCTCAGCGCCAGAACAACAATGAGCAGTTCTTC. The full variable domain, rest sourced from reference TRBV18 and TRBJ2-1, is NAGVMQNPRHLVRRRGQEARLRCSPMKGHSHVYWYRQLPEEGLKFMVYLQKENIIDESGMPKERFSAEFPKEGPSILRIQQVVRGDSAAYFCASSPQRQNNNEQFFGPGTRLTVL.

V and J are TRBV19 and TRBJ1-5; 7 nucleotides align to TRBD1. CDR1 and CDR2 (germline): LNHDA, SQIVND (reference sequence). Unmatched junction bases numbered 13, after V lost 3 bases and J lost 2 bases. CDR3 length: 18 residues. In DNA form, the CDR3 reads TGTGCCAGTAGTATTCCAGGGGGGATCTCCCTGGGCAATCAGCCCCAGCATTTT. Protein sequence: CASSIPGGISLGNQPQHF.

In its sample, this clonotype was seen a few times. The chain couples TRBV28 to TRBJ2-1, with unresolved D. CDR3 size: 14 residues. CDR1 and CDR2 (germline): MDHEN, SYDVKM. V lost 6 bases and J lost 2, with 11 bases in between. In nucleotides, the CDR3 is TGTGCCAGCAGGTGGATAAGCCCCTACAATGAGCAGTTCTTC. Amino acid sequence: CASRWISPYNEQFF. The full variable domain, in which reference TRBV28 and TRBJ2-1 provide the parts outside the CDR3, is DVKVTQSSRYLVKRTGEKVFLECVQDMDHENMFWYRQDPGLGLRLIYFSYDVKMKEKGDIPEGYSVSREKKERFSLILESASTNQTSMYLCASRWISPYNEQFFGPGTRLTVL.

This clonotype was seen a handful of times. This sequence joins TRBV10-3 and TRBJ2-7; D is unclear. Trimming removed 4 bases at V and 6 bases at J, with 16 bases between. This CDR3 has 14 residues. CDR1 is ENHRY, CDR2 SYGVKD, per germline. CDR3 sequence reads: CAISAQGFKSEQYV. The CDR3 DNA sequence: TGTGCCATCAGTGCGCAAGGGTTTAAGTCCGAGCAGTACGTC.

This clonotype was counted only a few times. An end of the junction does not agree with germline; a read error may underlie this. This sequence joins TRBV12-3 or TRBV12-4 and TRBJ1-4; tentative D call: TRBD1 (6 bases). This CDR3 contains 11 residues. The CDR3 region has the DNA TGTGCCAGCAGTTTAGCAAGGGACATGGTTTTT. Its translation: CASSLARDMVF.

This clonotype appeared many times. The chain combines TRBV5-1 with TRBJ2-5; D ambiguous. With 2 bases removed from V and 3 bases from J, the gap between germline ends came to 14 bases. The CDR3 is 15 residues long. Germline loops: CDR1 SGHRS, CDR2 YFSETQ. CDR3 region: CASSFIGSIEETQYF. The CDR3 DNA reads TGCGCCAGCAGCTTCATCGGCAGTATAGAAGAGACCCAGTACTTC.

V and J are TRBV10-2 and TRBJ2-1; 12 nucleotides line up with TRBD2. From germline, CDR1 is WSHSY and CDR2 SAAADI. This CDR3 is 15 amino acids long. The V and J ends lost 6 bases and 6 bases, in that order; junction bases with no gene match: 6. Written as DNA, the CDR3 is TGCGCCAGCAGCACCGGGACTAGCGGGCCCAATGAGCAGTTCTTC. Translated: CASSTGTSGPNEQFF.

At least ten counts were recorded for this clonotype. The gene calls are TRBV9 and TRBJ2-1; 9 bases are a match to TRBD2. The CDR3 covers 17 residues. The germline gives CDR1 SGDLS, CDR2 YYNGEE. V gave up 0 bases and J gave up 2 bases; unmatched junction bases: 6. The DNA of the CDR3 is TGTGCCAGCAGCGTAGCAGGAGCGGGAGGAACCTACAATGAGCAGTTCTTC. Its translation is CASSVAGAGGTYNEQFF.

This clonotype was counted at least ten times. One end of the junction fails to match germline, which may point to a read error. This rearrangement joins TRBV12-3 or TRBV12-4 to TRBJ1-2; D unclear. CDR3 length equals 12 residues. CDR3 in DNA: TGTGCCAGCAGTGTGACTTCAAGGTCCCCAGCCTTC. It is translated as CASSVTSRSPAF.

This clonotype was counted at least ten times. V gene TRBV10-2 combines with J gene TRBJ2-4; TRBD2 matches at 13 bases. The junction had 2 bases not matched to a gene; V was cut back by 3 bases and J by 0 bases. This CDR3 region has 17 residues. Germline loops: CDR1 WSHSY, CDR2 SAAADI. The CDR3 sequence is CASSELAGGLAKNIQYF. CDR3 bases: TGCGCCAGCAGTGAACTAGCGGGGGGGTTAGCCAAAAACATTCAGTACTTC.

This clonotype has only a few counts. The CDR3 DNA is TGCAGTGTACCGAAAGCGAACACTGAAGCTTTCTTT. Amino acids: CSVPKANTEAFF. The rearrangement uses TRBV20-1 and TRBJ1-1; D gene unclear. The V and J ends lost 7 bases and 1 base respectively, with 10 bases between them. Germline CDR1 reads DFQATT; CDR2 reads SNEGSKA (reference sequence). This CDR3 has 12 amino acids.

As regards this clonotype: Germline and junction disagree at one end, which may indicate a read error. The rearrangement joins TRBV3-1 to TRBJ2-1; the D gene is possibly TRBD2 (6 bases). This CDR3 is built from 17 residues. CDR1 and CDR2 (germline): LGHDT, YNNKEL (reference sequence). This CDR3 reads CASTQQSQAGSYNEQFF. The CDR3 nucleotides are TGTGCCAGCACCCAACAGTCCCAAGCGGGCTCCTACAATGAGCAGTTCTTC.

This clonotype was seen only a few times. This chain connects TRBV28 to TRBJ2-5, with D tentatively TRBD1 (7 bases). This CDR3 comprises 15 residues. V was clipped by 6 bases and J by 7 bases, with 21 bases between them. Germline CDR1 MDHEN, CDR2 SYDVKM. The CDR3 sequence: CASRTTDRMGGTQYF. In DNA form, the CDR3 reads TGTGCCAGCAGAACAACGGACAGGATGGGGGGGACCCAGTACTTC. The full variable domain, its missing parts supplied by reference TRBV28 and TRBJ2-5, is DVKVTQSSRYLVKRTGEKVFLECVQDMDHENMFWYRQDPGLGLRLIYFSYDVKMKEKGDIPEGYSVSREKKERFSLILESASTNQTSMYLCASRTTDRMGGTQYFGPGTRLLVL.

This clonotype was seen more than once but under ten times. The chain uses TRBV24-1 and TRBJ2-1, with 10 nucleotides matching TRBD2. The germline CDR1 and CDR2 sequences are KGHDR and SFDVKD. Trimming removed 4 bases from V and 6 bases from J; junction bases left unmatched: 8. CDR3 size: 16 residues. CDR3 sequence reads: CATSDLAGDPSNEQFF. CDR3 coding DNA: TGTGCCACCAGTGACCTAGCGGGAGACCCGAGCAATGAGCAGTTCTTC.

V usage is TRBV29-1 and J usage is TRBJ2-2; tentatively, D is TRBD1 (6 bases). V shed 6 bases and J shed 6 bases, with 20 bases lying between them. The CDR3 is made up of 15 amino acids. Germline CDR1 reads SQVTM; CDR2 reads ANQGSEA. The CDR3 loop reads CSVGVPTGVAGELFF. The CDR3 DNA reads TGCAGCGTGGGAGTCCCGACAGGCGTTGCCGGGGAGCTGTTTTTT.

This clonotype was seen at least ten times. This chain connects TRBV12-3 or TRBV12-4 to TRBJ1-5, with D uncertain. Trimming removed 5 bases at V and 5 bases at J, with 7 bases between. This CDR3 is 12 amino acids long. The CDR3 sequence is CASSLPYQPQHF. CDR3 DNA sequence: TGTGCCAGCAGTCTCCCATATCAGCCCCAGCATTTT.